This T cell receptor beta chain derives from a study of CXCR3-negative and CXCR3-positive naive CD8 T cells. The study, taken as a whole, reports: More hydrophobic TRB CDR3s occurred in CXCR3-positive than in CXCR3-negative naive cells.

The CDR3 consists of 15 residues. Germline CDR1 is SGDLS and CDR2 is YYNGEE. About this clonotype: Its cognate antigen is unknown.

Carrying UMI labels, the TRB cDNA libraries were prepared through 5' RACE. From the 5' RACE reads, TCRdb lists one entry per CDR3 protein and no DNA. Recorded here are tens of thousands of distinct CDR3 sequences; the top ten clones represent 0.7% to 1%. This receptor was taken from a human donor in good health. Some clones in this sample may be carry-over from other donors' samples. Specimen: naive CXCR3+ CD8+ T cells from blood. Stated subset: CD45RO-CCR7+CD27+CD95- naive CD8+ T cells expressing CXCR3 (TNR3+). The V and J genes are TRBV9 and TRBJ1-2; the TCRdb D gene call, TRBD1, has no DNA to confirm it. CDR3 residues: CASSASRTGRYGYTF. Supplemented by reference TRBV9 and TRBJ1-2, the full variable domain reads DSGVTQTPKHLITATGQRVTLRCSPRSGDLSVYWYQQSLDQGLQFLIQYYNGEERAKGNILERFSAQQFPDLHSELNLSSLELGDSALYFCASSASRTGRYGYTFGSGTRLTVV.